The present TCR beta chain was sequenced within a study of control samples from healthy donors and cancer patients. Libraries were prepared by immunoSEQ multiplex PCR; TCRdb keeps only in-frame clonotypes and omits some of them. The sample includes around 140,000 clones, 94% of them seen just once. This clone has just one count. The clonotype was recovered from a man aged 40-55 years in good health. Sequencing was done on a sample of blood.

The CDR3 coding sequence is TGTGCCAGCTCGCTTGGACAGGGATCAAGGGAAAAACTGTTTTTT. It codes for CASSLGQGSREKLFF. The chain uses TRBV18 and TRBJ1-4, with 8 bases fitting TRBD1. Trimming at V came to 6 bases and at J to 8 bases, leaving 11 bases not matched to a gene. The CDR3 length is 15 residues. The germline V gene has CDR1 KGHSH and CDR2 LQKENI. Complete variable domain (other parts from reference TRBV18 and TRBJ1-4): NAGVMQNPRHLVRRRGQEARLRCSPMKGHSHVYWYRQLPEEGLKFMVYLQKENIIDESGMPKERFSAEFPKEGPSILRIQQVVRGDSAAYFCASSLGQGSREKLFFGSGTQLSVL.